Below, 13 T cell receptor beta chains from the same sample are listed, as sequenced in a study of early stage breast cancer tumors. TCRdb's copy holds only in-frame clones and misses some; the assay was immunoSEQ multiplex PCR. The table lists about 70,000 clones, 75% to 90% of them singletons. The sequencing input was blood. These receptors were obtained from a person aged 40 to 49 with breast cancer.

CDR3 amino acids: CASSLGSYNEKLFF. The CDR3 DNA sequence: TGTGCCAGCAGCTTAGGGAGTTATAATGAAAAACTGTTTTTT. V and J are TRBV5-6 and TRBJ1-4; D not resolved. The CDR3 is 14 amino acids. Looked up from germline, CDR1 is SGHDT and CDR2 is YYEEEE. V was trimmed by 2 bases and J by 4 bases, leaving 9 bases between them.

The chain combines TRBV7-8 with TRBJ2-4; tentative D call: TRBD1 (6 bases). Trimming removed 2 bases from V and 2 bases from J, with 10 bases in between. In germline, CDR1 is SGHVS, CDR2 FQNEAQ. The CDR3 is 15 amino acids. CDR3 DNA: TGTGCCAGCAGCTTATTACAGGGTCCCAAAAACATTCAGTACTTC. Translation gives CASSLLQGPKNIQYF.

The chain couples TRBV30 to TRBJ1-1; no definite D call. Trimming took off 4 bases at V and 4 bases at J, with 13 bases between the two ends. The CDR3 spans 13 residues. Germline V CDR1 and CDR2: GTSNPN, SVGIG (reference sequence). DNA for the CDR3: TGTGCCTGGATCCCCTCGTTCGGCACTGAAGCTTTCTTT. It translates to CAWIPSFGTEAFF.

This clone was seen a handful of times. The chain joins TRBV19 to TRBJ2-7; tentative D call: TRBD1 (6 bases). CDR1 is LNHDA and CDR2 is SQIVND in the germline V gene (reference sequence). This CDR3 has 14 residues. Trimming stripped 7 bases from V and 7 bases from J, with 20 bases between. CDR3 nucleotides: TGTGCCAGTACCCCCACAGGGATCTTGGGGGAGCAGTACTTC. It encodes CASTPTGILGEQYF.

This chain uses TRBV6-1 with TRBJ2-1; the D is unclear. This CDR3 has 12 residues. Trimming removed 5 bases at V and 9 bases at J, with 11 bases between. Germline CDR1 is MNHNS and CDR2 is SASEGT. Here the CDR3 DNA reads TGTGCCAGCAGTCTAGGACGGGCTGAGCAGTTCTTC. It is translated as CASSLGRAEQFF.

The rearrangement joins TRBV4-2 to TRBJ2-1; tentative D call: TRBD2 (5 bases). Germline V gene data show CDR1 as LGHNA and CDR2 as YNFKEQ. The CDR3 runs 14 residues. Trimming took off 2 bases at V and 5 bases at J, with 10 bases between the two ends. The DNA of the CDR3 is TGTGCCAGCAGCCAATCGGACTCGAACAATGAGCAGTTCTTC. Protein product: CASSQSDSNNEQFF.

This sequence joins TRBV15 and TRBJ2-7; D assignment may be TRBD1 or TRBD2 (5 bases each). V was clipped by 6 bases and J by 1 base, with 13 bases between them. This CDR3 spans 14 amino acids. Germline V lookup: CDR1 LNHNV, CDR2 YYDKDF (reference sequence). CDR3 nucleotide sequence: TGTGCCACCAGATCCGGGACGGGGTCCTACGAGCAGTACTTC. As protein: CATRSGTGSYEQYF.

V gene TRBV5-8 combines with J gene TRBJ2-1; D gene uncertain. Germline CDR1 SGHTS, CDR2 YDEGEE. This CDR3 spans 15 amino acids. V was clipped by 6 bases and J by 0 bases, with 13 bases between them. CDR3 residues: CASTQWGSSYNEQFF. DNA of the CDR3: TGTGCCAGCACCCAGTGGGGTAGCTCCTACAATGAGCAGTTCTTC.

CDR3 loop: CASSSPGEGKLFF. In DNA, the CDR3 is TGTGCCAGCAGCAGCCCAGGGGAGGGAAAACTGTTTTTT. The chain has TRBV6-5 and TRBJ1-4, with D perhaps matching TRBD1 (6 bases). Germline-derived CDR1 and CDR2 are MNHEY and SVGAGI. Trimming left V 6 bases short and J 10 bases short, with 15 bases between. This CDR3 is built from 13 residues.

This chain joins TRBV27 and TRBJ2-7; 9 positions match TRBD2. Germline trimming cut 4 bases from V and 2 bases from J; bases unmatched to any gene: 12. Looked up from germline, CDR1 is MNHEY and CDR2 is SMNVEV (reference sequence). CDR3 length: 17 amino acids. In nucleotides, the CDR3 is TGTGCCAGCAGTTACGGGGGGATAGCGGGAGAGACCTACGAGCAGTACTTC. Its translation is CASSYGGIAGETYEQYF.

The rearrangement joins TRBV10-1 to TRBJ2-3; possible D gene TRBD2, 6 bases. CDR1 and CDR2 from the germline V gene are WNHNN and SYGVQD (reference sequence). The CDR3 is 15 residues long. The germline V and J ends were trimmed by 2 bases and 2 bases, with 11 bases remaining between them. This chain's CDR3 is CASSERAGLTDTQYF. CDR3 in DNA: TGCGCCAGCAGTGAGCGGGCGGGGCTCACAGATACGCAGTATTTT.

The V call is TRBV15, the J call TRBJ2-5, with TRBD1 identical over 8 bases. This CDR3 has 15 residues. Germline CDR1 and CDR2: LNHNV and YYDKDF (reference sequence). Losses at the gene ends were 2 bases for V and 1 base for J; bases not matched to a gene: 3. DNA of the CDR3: TGTGCCACCAGCAGAATGACAGGGGCCCAAGAGACCCAGTACTTC. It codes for CATSRMTGAQETQYF.

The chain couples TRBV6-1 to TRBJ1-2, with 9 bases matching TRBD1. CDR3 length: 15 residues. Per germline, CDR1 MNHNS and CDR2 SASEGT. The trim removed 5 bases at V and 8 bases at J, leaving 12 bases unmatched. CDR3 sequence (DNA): TGTGCCAGCAGTTCCCCCGACAGGGGGGCGCGGGGCTACACCTTC. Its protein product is CASSSPDRGARGYTF.